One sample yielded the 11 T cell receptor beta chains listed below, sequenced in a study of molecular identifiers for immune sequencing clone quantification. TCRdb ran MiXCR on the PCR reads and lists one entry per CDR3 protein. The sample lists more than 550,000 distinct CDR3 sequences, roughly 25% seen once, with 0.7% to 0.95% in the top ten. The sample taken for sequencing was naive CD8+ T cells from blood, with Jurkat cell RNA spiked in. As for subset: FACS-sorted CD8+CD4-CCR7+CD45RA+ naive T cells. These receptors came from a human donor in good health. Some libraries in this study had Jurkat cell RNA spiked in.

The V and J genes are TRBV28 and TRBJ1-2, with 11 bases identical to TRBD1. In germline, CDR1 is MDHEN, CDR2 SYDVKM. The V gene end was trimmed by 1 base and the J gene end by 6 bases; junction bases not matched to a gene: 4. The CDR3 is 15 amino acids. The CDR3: CASSLSPGQGDGYTF. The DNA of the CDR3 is TGTGCCAGCAGTTTATCTCCGGGACAGGGGGATGGCTACACCTTC.

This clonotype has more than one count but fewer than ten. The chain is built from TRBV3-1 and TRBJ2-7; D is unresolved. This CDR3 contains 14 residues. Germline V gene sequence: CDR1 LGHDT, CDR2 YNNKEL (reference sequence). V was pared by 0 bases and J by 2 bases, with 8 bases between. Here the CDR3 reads CASSQDITAYEQYF. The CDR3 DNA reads TGTGCCAGCAGCCAAGATATCACCGCCTACGAGCAGTACTTC.

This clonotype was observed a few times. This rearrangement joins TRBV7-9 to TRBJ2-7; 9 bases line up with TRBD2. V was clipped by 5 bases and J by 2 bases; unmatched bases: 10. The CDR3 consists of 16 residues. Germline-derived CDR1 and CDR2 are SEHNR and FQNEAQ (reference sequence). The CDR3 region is CASSPGSGRPTYEQYF. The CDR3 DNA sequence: TGTGCCAGCAGCCCAGGGAGCGGGAGGCCAACCTACGAGCAGTACTTC. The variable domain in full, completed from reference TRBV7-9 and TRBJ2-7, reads DTGVSQNPRHKITKRGQNVTFRCDPISEHNRLYWYRQTLGQGPEFLTYFQNEAQLEKSRLLSDRFSAERPKGSFSTLEIQRTEQGDSAMYLCASSPGSGRPTYEQYFGPGTRLTVT.

CDR3 loop: CASSLGQYATNEKLFF. CDR3 nucleotides: TGTGCCAGCAGCTTGGGACAGTATGCAACTAATGAAAAACTGTTTTTT. J is TRBJ1-4 and V is TRBV11-2; 7 bases match TRBD1. V gave up 3 bases and J gave up 0 bases; unmatched junction bases: 4. The germline V gene encodes CDR1 SGHAT and CDR2 FQNNGV. This CDR3 has 16 residues.

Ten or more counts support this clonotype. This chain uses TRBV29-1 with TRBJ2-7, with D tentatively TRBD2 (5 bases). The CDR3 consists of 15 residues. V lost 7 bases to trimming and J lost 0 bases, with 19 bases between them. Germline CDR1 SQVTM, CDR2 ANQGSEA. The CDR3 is CSASDPAEGSYEQYF. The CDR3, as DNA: TGCAGCGCCTCCGACCCCGCAGAGGGCTCCTACGAGCAGTACTTC.

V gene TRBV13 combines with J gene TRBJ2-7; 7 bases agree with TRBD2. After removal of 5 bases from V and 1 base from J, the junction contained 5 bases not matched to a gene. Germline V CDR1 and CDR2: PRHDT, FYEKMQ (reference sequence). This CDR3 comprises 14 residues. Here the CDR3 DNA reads TGTGCCAGCAGCGGGCCTAGCGGATCCTACGAGCAGTACTTC. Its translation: CASSGPSGSYEQYF.

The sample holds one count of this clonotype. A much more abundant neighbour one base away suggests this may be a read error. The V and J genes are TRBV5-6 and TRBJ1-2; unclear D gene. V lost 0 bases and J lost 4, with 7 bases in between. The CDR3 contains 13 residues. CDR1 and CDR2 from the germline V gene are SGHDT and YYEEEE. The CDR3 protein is CASSLAGGYGYTF. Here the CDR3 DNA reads TGTGCCAGCAGCTTGGCAGGTGGCTATGGCTACACCTTC.

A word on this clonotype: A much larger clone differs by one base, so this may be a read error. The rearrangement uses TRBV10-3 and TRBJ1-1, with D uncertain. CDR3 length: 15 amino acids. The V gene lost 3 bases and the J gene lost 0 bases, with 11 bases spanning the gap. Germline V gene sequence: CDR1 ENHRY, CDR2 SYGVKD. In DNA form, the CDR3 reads TGTGCCATCAGTGACACCGTGGCCCTGAACACTGAAGCTTTCTTT. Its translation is CAISDTVALNTEAFF.

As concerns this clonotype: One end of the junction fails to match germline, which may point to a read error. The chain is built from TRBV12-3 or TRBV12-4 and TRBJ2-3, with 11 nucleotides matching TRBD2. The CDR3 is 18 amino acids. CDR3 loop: CASSPLWLAGGRTDAQYF. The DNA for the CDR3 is TGTGCCAGCAGTCCTCTTTGGCTAGCGGGAGGTCGAACAGATGCGCAGTATTTT.

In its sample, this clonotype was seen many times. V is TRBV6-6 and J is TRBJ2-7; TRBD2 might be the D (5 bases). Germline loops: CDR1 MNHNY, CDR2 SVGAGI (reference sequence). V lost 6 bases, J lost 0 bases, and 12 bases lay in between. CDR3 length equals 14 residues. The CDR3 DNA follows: TGTGCCAGCAGCGAGGCCGGACTCTCCTACGAGCAGTACTTC. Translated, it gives CASSEAGLSYEQYF.

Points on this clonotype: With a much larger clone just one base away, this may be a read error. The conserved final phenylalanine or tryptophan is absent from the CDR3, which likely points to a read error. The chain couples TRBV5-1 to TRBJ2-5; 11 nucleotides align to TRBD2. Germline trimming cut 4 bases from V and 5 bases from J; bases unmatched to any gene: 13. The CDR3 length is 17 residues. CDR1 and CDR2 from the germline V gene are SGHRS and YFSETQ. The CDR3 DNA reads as TGCGCCAGCAGCCCCGGAGCTAGCGGGGGGCTCTGGGAGACCCAGTACTCC. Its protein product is CASSPGASGGLWETQYS.